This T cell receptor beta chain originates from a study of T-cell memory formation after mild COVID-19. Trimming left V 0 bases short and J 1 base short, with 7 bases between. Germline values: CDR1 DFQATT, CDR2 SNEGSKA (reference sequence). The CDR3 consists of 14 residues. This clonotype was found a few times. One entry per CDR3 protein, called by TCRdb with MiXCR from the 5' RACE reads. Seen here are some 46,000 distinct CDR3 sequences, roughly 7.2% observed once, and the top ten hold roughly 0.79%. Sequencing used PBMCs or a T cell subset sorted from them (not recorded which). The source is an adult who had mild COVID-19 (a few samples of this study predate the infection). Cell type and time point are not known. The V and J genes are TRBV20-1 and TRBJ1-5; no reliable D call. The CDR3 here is CSARDGESNQPQHF. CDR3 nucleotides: TGCAGTGCTAGAGATGGGGAAAGCAATCAGCCCCAGCATTTT.